This TCR beta chain was captured in a study of T-cell reconstitution after alpha-beta-depleted transplantation in children. Trimming pared 5 bases from V and 4 bases from J, leaving 11 bases between. The CDR3 runs to 14 residues. This clonotype was recorded many times. It was with unique molecular identifiers that the TCRbeta library was prepared. Each CDR3 protein is one row after TCRdb ran MiXCR on the PCR reads. The sample lists approximately 150,000 distinct CDR3 sequences; 8.5% to 10% were seen once. Material: PBMCs, mostly from graft donor cells, obtained 180 days after TCRalphabeta/CD19-depleted stem cell transplant. V and J are TRBV12-3 or TRBV12-4 and TRBJ2-2, with D possibly matching TRBD1 (6 bases). The receptor's source is a female patient between 2 and 15 years old who had a stem cell transplant for congenital amegakaryocytic thrombocytopenia, so the T cells may come from the graft donor. CDR3 protein: CASSTQGITGELFF. CDR3 bases: TGTGCCAGCAGTACACAGGGTATCACCGGGGAGCTGTTTTTT.